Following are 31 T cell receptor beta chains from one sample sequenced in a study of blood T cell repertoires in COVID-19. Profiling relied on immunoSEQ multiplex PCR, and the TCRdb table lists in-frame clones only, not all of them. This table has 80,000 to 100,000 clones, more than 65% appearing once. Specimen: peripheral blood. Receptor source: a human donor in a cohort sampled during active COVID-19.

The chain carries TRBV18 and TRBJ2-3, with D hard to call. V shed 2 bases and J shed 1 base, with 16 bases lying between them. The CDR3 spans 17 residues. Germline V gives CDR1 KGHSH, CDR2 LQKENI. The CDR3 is CASSPFGGAKGTDTQYF. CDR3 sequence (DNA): TGTGCCAGCTCACCATTCGGTGGAGCTAAAGGCACAGATACGCAGTATTTT.

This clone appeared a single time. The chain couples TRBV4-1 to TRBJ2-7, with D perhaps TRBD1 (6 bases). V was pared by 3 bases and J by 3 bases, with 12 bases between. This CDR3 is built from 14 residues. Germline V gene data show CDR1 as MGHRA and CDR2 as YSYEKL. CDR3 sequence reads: CASSQTGRNYEQYF. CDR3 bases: TGCGCCAGCAGCCAGACAGGTCGAAACTACGAGCAGTACTTC.

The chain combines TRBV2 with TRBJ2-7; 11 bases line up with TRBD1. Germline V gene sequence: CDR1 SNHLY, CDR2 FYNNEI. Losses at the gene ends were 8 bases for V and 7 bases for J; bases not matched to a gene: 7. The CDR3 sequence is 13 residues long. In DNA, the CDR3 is TGTGCCAGCGGAGGACAGGGGGCTTGGGAGCAGTACTTC. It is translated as CASGGQGAWEQYF.

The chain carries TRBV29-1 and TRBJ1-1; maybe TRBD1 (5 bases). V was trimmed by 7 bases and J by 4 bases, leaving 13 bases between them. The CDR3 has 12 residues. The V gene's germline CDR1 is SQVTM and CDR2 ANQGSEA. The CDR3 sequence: CSATLRGTEAFF. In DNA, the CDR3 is TGCAGCGCAACACTAAGGGGCACTGAAGCTTTCTTT. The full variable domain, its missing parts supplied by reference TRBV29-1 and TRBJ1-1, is SAVISQKPSRDICQRGTSLTIQCQVDSQVTMMFWYRQQPGQSLTLIATANQGSEATYESGFVIDKFPISRPNLTFSTLTVSNMSPEDSSIYLCSATLRGTEAFFGQGTRLTVV.

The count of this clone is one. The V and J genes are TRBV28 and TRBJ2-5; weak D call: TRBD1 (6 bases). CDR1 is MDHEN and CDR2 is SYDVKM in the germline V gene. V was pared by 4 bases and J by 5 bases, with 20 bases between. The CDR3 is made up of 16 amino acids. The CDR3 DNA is TGTGCCAGCAGTTCAGGGACAACAGTGGGCAAGGAGACCCAGTACTTC. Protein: CASSSGTTVGKETQYF.

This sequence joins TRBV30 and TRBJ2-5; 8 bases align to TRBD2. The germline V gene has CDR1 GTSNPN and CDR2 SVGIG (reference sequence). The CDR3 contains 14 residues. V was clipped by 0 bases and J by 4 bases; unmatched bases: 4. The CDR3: CAWSVIAGRETQYF. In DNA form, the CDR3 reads TGTGCCTGGAGTGTAATAGCGGGGCGAGAGACCCAGTACTTC.

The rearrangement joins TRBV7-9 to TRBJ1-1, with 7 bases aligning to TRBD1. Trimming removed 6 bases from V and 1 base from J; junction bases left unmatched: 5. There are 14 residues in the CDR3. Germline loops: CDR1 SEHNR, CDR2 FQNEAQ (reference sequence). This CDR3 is CASSSYRGNTEAFF. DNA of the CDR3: TGTGCCAGCAGTTCTTACAGGGGGAACACTGAAGCTTTCTTT.

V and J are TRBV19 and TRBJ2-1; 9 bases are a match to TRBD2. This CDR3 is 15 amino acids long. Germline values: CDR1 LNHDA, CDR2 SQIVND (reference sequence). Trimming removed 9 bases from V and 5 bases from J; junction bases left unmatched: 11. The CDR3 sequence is CASSDSGGINNEQFF. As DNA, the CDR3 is TGTGCCAGCTCAGATAGCGGGGGAATAAACAATGAGCAGTTCTTC.

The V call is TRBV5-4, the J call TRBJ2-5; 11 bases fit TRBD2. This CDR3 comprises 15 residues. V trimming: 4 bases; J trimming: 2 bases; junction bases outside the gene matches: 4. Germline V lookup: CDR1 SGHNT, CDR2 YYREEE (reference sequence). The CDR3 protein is CASSRTSGPQETQYF. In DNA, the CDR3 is TGTGCCAGCAGCCGGACTAGCGGGCCACAAGAGACCCAGTACTTC.

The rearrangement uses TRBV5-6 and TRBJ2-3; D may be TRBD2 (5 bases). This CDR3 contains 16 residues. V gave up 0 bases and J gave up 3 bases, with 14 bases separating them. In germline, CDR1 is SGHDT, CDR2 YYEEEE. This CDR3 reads CASSLVSRGRTDTQYF. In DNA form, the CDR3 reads TGTGCCAGCAGCTTGGTCAGCCGGGGTCGGACAGATACGCAGTATTTT. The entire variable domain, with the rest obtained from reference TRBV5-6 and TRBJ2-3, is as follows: DAGVTQSPTHLIKTRGQQVTLRCSPKSGHDTVSWYQQALGQGPQFIFQYYEEEERQRGNFPDRFSGHQFPNYSSELNVNALLLGDSALYLCASSLVSRGRTDTQYFGPGTRLTVL.

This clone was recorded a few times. The CDR3 DNA follows: TGCGCCAGCAGCCGAATGACCGGGAGAGGGACAGATACGCAGTATTTT. Translating gives CASSRMTGRGTDTQYF. This rearrangement joins TRBV4-1 to TRBJ2-3, with D possibly matching TRBD2 (6 bases). Germline V CDR1 and CDR2: MGHRA, YSYEKL. The CDR3 has 16 amino acids. V lost 4 bases, J lost 3 bases, and 17 bases lay in between.

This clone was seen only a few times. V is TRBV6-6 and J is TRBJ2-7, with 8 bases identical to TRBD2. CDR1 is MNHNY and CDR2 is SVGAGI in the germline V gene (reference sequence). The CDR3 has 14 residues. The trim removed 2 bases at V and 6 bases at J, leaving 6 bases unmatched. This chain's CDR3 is CASSYESGGGEQYF. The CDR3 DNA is TGTGCCAGCAGTTACGAGTCGGGAGGGGGCGAGCAGTACTTC.

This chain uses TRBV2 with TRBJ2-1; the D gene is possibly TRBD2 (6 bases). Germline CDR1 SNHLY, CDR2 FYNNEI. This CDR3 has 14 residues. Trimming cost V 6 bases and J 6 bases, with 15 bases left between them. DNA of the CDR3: TGTGCCAGCAGGCTTGGGAGGATGGGCAATGAGCAGTTCTTC. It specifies CASRLGRMGNEQFF.

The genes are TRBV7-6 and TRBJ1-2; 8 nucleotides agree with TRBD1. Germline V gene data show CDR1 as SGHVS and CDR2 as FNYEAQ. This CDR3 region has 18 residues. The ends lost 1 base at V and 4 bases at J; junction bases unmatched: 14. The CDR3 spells CASSLVPPRLGTGYGYTF. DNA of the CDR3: TGTGCCAGCAGCTTAGTGCCCCCGAGATTGGGGACAGGCTATGGCTACACCTTC. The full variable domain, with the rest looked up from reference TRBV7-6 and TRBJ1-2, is GAGVSQSPRYKVTKRGQDVALRCDPISGHVSLYWYRQALGQGPEFLTYFNYEAQQDKSGLPNDRFSAERPEGSISTLTIQRTEQRDSAMYRCASSLVPPRLGTGYGYTFGSGTRLTVV.

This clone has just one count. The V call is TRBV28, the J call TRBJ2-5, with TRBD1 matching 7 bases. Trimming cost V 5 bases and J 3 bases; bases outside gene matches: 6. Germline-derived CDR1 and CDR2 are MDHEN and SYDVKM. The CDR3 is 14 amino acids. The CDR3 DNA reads TGTGCCAGCAGTACCAGAGACAGGGAAGAGACCCAGTACTTC. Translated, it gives CASSTRDREETQYF.

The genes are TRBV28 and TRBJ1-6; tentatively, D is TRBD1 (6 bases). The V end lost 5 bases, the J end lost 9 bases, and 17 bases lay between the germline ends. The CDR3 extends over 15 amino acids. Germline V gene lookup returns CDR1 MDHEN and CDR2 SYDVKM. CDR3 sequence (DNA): TGTGCCAGCAGTATCCCACAGGGTAGTACTTCACCCCTCCACTTT. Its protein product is CASSIPQGSTSPLHF.

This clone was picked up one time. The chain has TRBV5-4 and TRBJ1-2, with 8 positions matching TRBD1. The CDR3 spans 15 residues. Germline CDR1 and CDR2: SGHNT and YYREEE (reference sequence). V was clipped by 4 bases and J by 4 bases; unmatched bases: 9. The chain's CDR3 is CASSPGQGGTYGYTF. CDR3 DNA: TGTGCCAGCAGCCCCGGACAGGGAGGTACCTATGGCTACACCTTC.

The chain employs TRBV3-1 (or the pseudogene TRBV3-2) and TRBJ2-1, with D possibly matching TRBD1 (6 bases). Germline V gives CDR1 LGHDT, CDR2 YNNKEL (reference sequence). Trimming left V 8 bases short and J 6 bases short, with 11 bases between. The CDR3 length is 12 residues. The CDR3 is CASEGGSNEQFF. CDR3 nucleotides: TGTGCCAGCGAAGGGGGAAGCAATGAGCAGTTCTTC.

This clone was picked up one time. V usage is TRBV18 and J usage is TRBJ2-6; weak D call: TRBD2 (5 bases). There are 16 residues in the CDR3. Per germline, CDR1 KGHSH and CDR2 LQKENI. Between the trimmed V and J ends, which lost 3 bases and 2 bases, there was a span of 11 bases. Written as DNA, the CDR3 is TGTGCCAGCTCACCTGTGTACGGGACTGGGGCCAACGTCCTGACTTTC. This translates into CASSPVYGTGANVLTF.

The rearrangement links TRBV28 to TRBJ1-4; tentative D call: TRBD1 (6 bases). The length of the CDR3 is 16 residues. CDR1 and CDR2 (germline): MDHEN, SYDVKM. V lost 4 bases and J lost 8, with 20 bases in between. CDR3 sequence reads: CASSSPWQGKAEKLFF. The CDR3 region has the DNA TGTGCCAGCAGTTCCCCGTGGCAGGGGAAGGCAGAAAAACTGTTTTTT.

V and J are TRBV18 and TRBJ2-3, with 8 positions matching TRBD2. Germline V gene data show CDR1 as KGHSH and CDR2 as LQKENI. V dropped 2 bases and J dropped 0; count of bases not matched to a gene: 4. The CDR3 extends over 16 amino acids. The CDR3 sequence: CASSPRRGASTDTQYF. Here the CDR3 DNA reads TGTGCCAGCTCACCAAGGCGGGGGGCTAGCACAGATACGCAGTATTTT.

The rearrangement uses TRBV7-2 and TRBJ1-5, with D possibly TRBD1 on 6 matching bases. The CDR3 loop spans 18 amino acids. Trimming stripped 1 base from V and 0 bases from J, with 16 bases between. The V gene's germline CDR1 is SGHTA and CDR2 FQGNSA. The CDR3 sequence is CASSLVRGHLNSNQPQHF. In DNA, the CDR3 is TGTGCCAGCAGCTTAGTGAGGGGACACCTTAATAGCAATCAGCCCCAGCATTTT.

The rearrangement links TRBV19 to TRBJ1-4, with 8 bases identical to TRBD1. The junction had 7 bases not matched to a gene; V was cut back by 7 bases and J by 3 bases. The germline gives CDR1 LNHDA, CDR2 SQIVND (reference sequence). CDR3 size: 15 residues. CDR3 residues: CASKDRETANEKLFF. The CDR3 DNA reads TGTGCCAGTAAGGACAGGGAGACGGCTAATGAAAAACTGTTTTTT.

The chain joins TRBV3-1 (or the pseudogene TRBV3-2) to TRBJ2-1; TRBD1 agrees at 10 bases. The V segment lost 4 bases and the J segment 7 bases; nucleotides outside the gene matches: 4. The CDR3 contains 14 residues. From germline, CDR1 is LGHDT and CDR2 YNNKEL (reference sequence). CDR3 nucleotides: TGTGCCAGCAGCCTCGGGACAGGGGAAAATGAGCAGTTCTTC. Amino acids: CASSLGTGENEQFF.

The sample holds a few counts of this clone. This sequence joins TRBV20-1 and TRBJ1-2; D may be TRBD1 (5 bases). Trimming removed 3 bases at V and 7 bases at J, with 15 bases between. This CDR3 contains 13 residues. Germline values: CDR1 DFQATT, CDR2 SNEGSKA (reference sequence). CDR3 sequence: CSASWQGRGGYTF. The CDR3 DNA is TGCAGTGCTAGTTGGCAGGGAAGGGGTGGCTACACCTTC.

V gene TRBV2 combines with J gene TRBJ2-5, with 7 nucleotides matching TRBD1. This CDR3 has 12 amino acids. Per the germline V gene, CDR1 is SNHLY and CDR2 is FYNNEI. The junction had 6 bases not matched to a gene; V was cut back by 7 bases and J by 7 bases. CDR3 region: CASNTGARTQYF. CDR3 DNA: TGTGCCAGCAACACAGGGGCCAGGACCCAGTACTTC.

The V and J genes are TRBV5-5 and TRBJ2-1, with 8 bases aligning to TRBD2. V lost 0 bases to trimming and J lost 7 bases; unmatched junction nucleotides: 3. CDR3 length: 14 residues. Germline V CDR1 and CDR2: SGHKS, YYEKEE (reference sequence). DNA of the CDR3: TGTGCCAGCAGCTTGGCGGGGGGGCCTAATGAGCAGTTCTTC. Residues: CASSLAGGPNEQFF.

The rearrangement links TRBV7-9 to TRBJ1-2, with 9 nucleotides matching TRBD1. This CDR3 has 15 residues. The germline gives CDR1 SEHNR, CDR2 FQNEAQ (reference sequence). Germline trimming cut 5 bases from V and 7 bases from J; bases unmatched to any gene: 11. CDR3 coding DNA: TGTGCCAGCAGCCGTCCGGGACAGGGTCCCCGTGGCTACACCTTC. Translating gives CASSRPGQGPRGYTF.

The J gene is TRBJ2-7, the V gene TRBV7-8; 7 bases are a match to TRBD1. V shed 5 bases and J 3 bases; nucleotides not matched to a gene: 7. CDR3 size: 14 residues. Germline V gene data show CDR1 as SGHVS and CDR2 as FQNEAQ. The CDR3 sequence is CASSQDRESYEQYF. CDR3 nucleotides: TGTGCCAGCAGCCAAGACAGGGAAAGCTACGAGCAGTACTTC.

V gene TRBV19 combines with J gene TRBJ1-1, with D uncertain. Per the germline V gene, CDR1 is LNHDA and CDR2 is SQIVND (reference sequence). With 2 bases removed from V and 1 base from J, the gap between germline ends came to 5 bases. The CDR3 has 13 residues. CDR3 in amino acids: CASSIRGNTEAFF. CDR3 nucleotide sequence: TGTGCCAGTAGTATACGGGGGAACACTGAAGCTTTCTTT.

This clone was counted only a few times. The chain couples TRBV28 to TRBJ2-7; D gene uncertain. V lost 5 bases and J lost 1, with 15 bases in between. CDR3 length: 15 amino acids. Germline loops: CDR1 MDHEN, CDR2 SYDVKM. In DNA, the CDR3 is TGTGCCAGCAGTGAAGTAGGTAAACTATCCTACGAGCAGTACTTC. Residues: CASSEVGKLSYEQYF.